The subject of this entry is one T cell receptor beta chain. The entry originates in a study of blood T cell repertoires in COVID-19. The protocol was immunoSEQ multiplex PCR, while the TCRdb copy is restricted to in-frame clones and leaves out a portion. The data contain about 240,000 clones, about four fifths of them singletons. This CDR3 has 13 residues. The germline V gene encodes CDR1 GTSNPN and CDR2 SVGIG (reference sequence). Trimming took 0 bases from V and 9 from J, leaving 12 bases between them. The source of this sequence is a woman in her 70s with acute or convalescent COVID-19. The sample comprised peripheral blood. The V call is TRBV30, the J call TRBJ1-5; no clear D gene. In nucleotides, the CDR3 is TGTGCCTGGAGTGTACGAGGGAGGGTGCCCCAGCATTTT. It yields the protein CAWSVRGRVPQHF.